This T cell receptor beta chain was retrieved from a study of shared clonotypes between healthy human individuals. Study-wide background: Ranging from 18 to 49 in age, donors were a couple of women and a few men.

CDR3 length: 16 amino acids. The V gene end was trimmed by 5 bases and the J gene end by 0 bases; junction bases not matched to a gene: 10. Germline V gene lookup returns CDR1 MNHNY and CDR2 SVGAGI (reference sequence). Unsorted PBMC samples were amplified in replicate PCRs containing around 300 ng DNA, some 33,000 T cell genomes. TCRdb's copy holds only in-frame clones and misses some; the assay was immunoSEQ multiplex PCR. Here the sample spans more than 400,000 clones, about 78% being singletons. The sequenced material came from PBMCs. This chain joins TRBV6-6 and TRBJ2-7; 7 bases are shared with TRBD2. The sequence was collected from a woman between 40 and 50 years old in good health. Some clones in this sample may be carry-over from other donors' samples. The CDR3 reads CASSVLLADSSYEQYF. The CDR3 DNA follows: TGTGCCAGCAGTGTACTTCTAGCGGACTCCTCCTACGAGCAGTACTTC.